This T cell receptor (beta chain) is drawn from a study of CD8+CD57+ T cells in acquired aplastic anemia. Regarding the study as a whole: Some 31 shared CD8+ CDR3s appeared highly expressed within patients' immunodominant clones.

TCR beta VDJ and CDR3 were profiled, and genomic DNA was the template. TCRdb passed the reads through MiXCR, listing each CDR3 protein once. The profile shows 200,000 or so distinct CDR3 sequences, roughly 50% of them singletons. Concerning this clonotype: Antigen specificity is unknown.

Flow cytometry had shown expanded CD8+CD57+ cells in the patients chosen for sequencing. Receipt of therapy had not occurred in any patient by the time of blood sampling. The germline V gene encodes CDR1 SSHAT and CDR2 FNYEAQ (reference sequence). The CDR3 spans 13 residues. V was shortened by 6 bases and J by 4 bases, with 12 bases between the two germline ends. Specimen: sorted CD4+, CD8+, or CD8+CD57+ T cells (not recorded which) from PBMCs. V gene TRBV7-7 combines with J gene TRBJ1-1, with D maybe TRBD1 (5 bases). This receptor was taken from a human donor with aplastic anemia. This CDR3 is CASSTTRGTEAFF. CDR3 in DNA: TGTGCCAGCAGTACGACTAGGGGCACTGAAGCTTTCTTT.